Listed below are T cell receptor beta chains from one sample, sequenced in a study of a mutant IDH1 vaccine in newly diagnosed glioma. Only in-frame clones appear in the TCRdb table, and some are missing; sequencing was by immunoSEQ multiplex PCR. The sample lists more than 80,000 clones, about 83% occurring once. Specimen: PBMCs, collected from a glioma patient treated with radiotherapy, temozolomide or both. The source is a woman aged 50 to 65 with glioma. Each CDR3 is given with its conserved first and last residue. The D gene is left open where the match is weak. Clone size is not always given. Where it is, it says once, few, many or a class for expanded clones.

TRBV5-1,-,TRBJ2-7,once,TGCGCCAGCAGGGGGGCGTCCAACGAGCAGTACTTC,CASRGASNEQYF
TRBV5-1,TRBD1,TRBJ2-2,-,TGCGCCAGCAGCTTGGGTAGATTAGCGGACAGGGGAACCGGGGAGCTGTTTTTT,CASSLGRLADRGTGELFF
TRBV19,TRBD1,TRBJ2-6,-,TGTGCCAGTAGTAAGGACAGGGAAGCTTCTGGGGCCAACGTCCTGACTTTC,CASSKDREASGANVLTF
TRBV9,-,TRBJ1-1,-,TGTGCCAGCAGCGTAGTCCCTGACACTGAAGCTTTCTTT,CASSVVPDTEAFF
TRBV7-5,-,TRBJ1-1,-,TGTGCCAGAAGCCCGAGTCCCGGGACTGAAGCTTTCTTT,CARSPSPGTEAFF
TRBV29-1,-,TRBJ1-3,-,TGCAGCGTTTCCTCTGGAAACACCATATATTTT,CSVSSGNTIYF
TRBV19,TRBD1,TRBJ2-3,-,TGTGCCAGTACCCGGACAGGGGGCCTTCCAAATACGCAGTATTTT,CASTRTGGLPNTQYF
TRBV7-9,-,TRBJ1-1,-,TGTGCCAGCGGACAACAGATGAACACTGAAGCTTTCTTT,CASGQQMNTEAFF
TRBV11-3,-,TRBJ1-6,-,TGTGCCAGCAGCTTAGATCCGAGGGTTCTTAATTCACCCCTCCACTTT,CASSLDPRVLNSPLHF
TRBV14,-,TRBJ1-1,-,TGTGCCAGCAGCCAGGACAGGAACACTGAAGCTTTCTTT,CASSQDRNTEAFF
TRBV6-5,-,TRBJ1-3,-,TGTGCCAGCAGTGACGGTCGCTCTGGAAACACCATATATTTT,CASSDGRSGNTIYF
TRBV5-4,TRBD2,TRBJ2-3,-,TGTGCCAGCAGCTTGGTTCCGGGACTAGCGGGGCTTAGCACAGATACGCAGTATTTT,CASSLVPGLAGLSTDTQYF
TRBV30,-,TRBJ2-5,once,TGTGCCTGGGCAGATGGCTACCGGGAAGAGCAGTACTTC,CAWADGYREEQYF
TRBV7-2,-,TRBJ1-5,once,TGTGCCAGCAGCTCTGGTAGCAATCAGCCCCAGCATTTT,CASSSGSNQPQHF
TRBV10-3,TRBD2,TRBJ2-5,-,TGTGCCATCAGGGGGACTAGCGGGGACTTAGAGACCCAGTACTTC,CAIRGTSGDLETQYF
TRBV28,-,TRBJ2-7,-,TGTGCCAGCACCCAGGGGGGGAGTAGGGTCTACGAGCAGTACTTC,CASTQGGSRVYEQYF
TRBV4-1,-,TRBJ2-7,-,TGCGCCAGCAGCCAAGCGAAAAGGCAGTACTTC,CASSQAKRQYF
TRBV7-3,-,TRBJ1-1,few,TGTGCCAGCAGCGGCCGAACCACTGAAGCTTTCTTT,CASSGRTTEAFF
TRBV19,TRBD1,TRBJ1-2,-,TGTGCCAGTAGGAGCGACAGGGTGTATCATGGCTACACCTTC,CASRSDRVYHGYTF
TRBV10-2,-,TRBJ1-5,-,TGCGCCAGCAGCGAGCTCGTGGGGGGGCTGGTTCAGCCCCAGCATTTT,CASSELVGGLVQPQHF
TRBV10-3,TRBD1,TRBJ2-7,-,TGTGCCATCGCCCGGACAGGGCCGCACGAGCAGTACTTC,CAIARTGPHEQYF
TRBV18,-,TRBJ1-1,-,TGTGCCAGCTCACCCACCGGGACCCAAAACACTGAAGCTTTCTTT,CASSPTGTQNTEAFF
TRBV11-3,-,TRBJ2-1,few,TGTGCCAGCAGGATGGAGGTTTATGAAAACAATGAGCAGTTCTTC,CASRMEVYENNEQFF
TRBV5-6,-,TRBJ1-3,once,TGTGCCAGCAGCGTAGTACGTGTTGGAAACACCATATATTTT,CASSVVRVGNTIYF
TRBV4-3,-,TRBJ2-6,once,TGCGCCAGCAGCCATGGCACTGCTGGGGCCAACGTCCTGACTTTC,CASSHGTAGANVLTF
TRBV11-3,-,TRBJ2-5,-,TGTGCCAGCAGCTTAGGCGCTCTTCAAGAGACCCAGTACTTC,CASSLGALQETQYF
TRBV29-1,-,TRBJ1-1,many,TGCAGCGTTGCGAGGAGTCAGAACACTGAAGCTTTCTTT,CSVARSQNTEAFF
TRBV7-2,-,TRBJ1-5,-,TGTGCCAGCAGCGAGGACAGAAATCAGCCCCAGCATTTT,CASSEDRNQPQHF
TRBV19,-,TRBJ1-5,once,TGTGCCAGTACCCCCCTTTTCGGAGGCGGTCAGCCCCAGCATTTT,CASTPLFGGGQPQHF
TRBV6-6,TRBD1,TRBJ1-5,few,TGTGCCAGCAGCCCGGGACAGGGAAATCAGCCCCAGCATTTT,CASSPGQGNQPQHF
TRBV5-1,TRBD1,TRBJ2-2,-,TGCGCCAGCAGCTTGGGGGACAGACCGAACACCGGGGAGCTGTTTTTT,CASSLGDRPNTGELFF
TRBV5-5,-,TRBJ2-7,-,TGTGCCAGCAGCTCCGGTCTCCTGGGCGAGCAGTACTTC,CASSSGLLGEQYF
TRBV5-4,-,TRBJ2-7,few,TGTGCCAGCAGCTTGGAGAGGCCTTACGAGCAGTACTTC,CASSLERPYEQYF
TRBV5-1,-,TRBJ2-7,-,TGCGCCAGCAGACCGAGTCCCGCCCGGGACGAGCAGTACTTC,CASRPSPARDEQYF
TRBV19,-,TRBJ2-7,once,TGTGCCAGTAGTATCTTGAAGGGCAGCTCCTACGAGCAGTACTTC,CASSILKGSSYEQYF
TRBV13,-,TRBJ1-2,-,TGTGCCAGCAGCTTAGTTCGGAGGGGGGCTTCGGATGGCTACACCTTC,CASSLVRRGASDGYTF
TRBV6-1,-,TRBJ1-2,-,TGTGCCAGCAGTGAAAAGGGCGTCGTGTTTGGCTACACCTTC,CASSEKGVVFGYTF